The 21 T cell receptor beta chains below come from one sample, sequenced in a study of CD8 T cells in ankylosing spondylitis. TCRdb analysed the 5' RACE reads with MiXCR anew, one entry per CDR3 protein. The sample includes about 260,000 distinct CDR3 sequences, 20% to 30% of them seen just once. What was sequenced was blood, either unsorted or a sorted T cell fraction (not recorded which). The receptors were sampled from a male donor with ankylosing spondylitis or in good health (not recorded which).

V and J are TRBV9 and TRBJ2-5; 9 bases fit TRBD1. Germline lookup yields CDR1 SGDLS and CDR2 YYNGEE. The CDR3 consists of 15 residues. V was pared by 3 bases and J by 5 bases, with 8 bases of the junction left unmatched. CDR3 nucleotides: TGTGCCAGCAGCGATAATACAGGGGGCCGGGAGACCCAGTACTTC. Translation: CASSDNTGGRETQYF.

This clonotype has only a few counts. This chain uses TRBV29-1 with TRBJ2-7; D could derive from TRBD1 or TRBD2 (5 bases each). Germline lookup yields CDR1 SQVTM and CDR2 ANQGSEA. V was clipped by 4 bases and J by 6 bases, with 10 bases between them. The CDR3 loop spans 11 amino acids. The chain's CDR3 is CSVVRGGEQYF. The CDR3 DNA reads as TGCAGCGTTGTGAGGGGCGGCGAGCAGTACTTC.

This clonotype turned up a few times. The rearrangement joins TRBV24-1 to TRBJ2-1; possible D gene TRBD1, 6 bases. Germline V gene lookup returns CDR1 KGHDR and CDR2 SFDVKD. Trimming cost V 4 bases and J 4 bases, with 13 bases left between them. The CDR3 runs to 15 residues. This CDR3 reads CATSDPKGQYNEQFF. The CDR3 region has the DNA TGTGCCACCAGTGACCCCAAAGGACAGTACAATGAGCAGTTCTTC.

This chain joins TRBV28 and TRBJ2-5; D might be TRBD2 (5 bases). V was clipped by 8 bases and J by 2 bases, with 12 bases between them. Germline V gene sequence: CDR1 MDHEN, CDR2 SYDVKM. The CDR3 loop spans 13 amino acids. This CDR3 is CASGTTGQETQYF. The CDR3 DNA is TGTGCCAGCGGAACGACGGGGCAAGAGACCCAGTACTTC.

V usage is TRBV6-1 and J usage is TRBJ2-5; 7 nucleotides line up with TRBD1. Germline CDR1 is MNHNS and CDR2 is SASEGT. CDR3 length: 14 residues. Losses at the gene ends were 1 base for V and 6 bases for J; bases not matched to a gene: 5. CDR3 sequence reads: CASSEGGGIQTQYF. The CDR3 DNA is TGTGCCAGCAGTGAAGGAGGGGGCATACAGACCCAGTACTTC.

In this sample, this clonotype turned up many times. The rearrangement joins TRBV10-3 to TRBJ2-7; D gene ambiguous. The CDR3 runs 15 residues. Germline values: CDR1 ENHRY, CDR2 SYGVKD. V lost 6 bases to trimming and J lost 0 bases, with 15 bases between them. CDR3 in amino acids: CAISSLTTHSYEQYF. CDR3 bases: TGTGCCATCAGCTCACTTACCACTCACTCCTACGAGCAGTACTTC.

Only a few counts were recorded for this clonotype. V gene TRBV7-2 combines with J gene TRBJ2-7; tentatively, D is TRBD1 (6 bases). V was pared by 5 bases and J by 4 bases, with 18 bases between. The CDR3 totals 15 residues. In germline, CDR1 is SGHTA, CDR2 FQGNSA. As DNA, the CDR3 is TGTGCCAGCAGCCGTCAAAGGGGACACCAATACGAGCAGTACTTC. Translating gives CASSRQRGHQYEQYF.

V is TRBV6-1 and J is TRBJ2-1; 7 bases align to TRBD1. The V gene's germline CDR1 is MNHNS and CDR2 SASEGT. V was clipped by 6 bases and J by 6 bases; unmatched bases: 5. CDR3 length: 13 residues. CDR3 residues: CASRLQGVNEQFF. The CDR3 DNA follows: TGTGCCAGCAGACTGCAGGGGGTCAATGAGCAGTTCTTC.

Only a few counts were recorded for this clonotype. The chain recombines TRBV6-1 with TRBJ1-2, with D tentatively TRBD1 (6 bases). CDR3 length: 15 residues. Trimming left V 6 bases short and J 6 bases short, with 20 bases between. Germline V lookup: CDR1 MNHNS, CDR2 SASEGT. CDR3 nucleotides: TGTGCCAGCAGAGGCCCAGGGTGGCAGGGGAATGGCTACACCTTC. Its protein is CASRGPGWQGNGYTF.

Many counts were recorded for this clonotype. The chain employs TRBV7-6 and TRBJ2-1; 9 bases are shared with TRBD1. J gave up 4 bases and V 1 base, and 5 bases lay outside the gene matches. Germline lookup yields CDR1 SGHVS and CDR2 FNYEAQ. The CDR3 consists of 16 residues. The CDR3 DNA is TGTGCCAGCAGCTTAGTTGGGACAGGGACTTACAATGAGCAGTTCTTC. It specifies CASSLVGTGTYNEQFF.

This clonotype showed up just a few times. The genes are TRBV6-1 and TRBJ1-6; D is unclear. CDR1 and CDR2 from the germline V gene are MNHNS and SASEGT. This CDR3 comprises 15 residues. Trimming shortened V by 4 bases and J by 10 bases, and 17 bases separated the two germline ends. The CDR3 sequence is CASSVRTLDSSPLHF. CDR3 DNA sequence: TGTGCCAGCAGTGTCCGGACTTTAGATTCATCACCCCTCCACTTT.

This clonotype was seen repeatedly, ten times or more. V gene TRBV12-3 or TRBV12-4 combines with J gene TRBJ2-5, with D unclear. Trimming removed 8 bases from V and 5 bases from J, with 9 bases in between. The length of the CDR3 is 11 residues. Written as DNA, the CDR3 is TGTGCCAGCGCGCAGTCCGAGACCCAGTACTTC. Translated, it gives CASAQSETQYF.

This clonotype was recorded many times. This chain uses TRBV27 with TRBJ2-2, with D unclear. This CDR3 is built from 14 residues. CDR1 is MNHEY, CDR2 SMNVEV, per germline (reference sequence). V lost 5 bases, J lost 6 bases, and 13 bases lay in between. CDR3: CASSPDLSAGELFF. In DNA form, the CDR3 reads TGTGCCAGCAGTCCGGATCTTTCCGCCGGGGAGCTGTTTTTT.

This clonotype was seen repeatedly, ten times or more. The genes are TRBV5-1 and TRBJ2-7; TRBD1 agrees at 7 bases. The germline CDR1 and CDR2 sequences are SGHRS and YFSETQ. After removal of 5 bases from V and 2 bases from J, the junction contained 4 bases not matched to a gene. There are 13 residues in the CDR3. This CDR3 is CASRGQGAYEQYF. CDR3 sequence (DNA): TGCGCCAGCAGGGGGCAGGGGGCCTACGAGCAGTACTTC.

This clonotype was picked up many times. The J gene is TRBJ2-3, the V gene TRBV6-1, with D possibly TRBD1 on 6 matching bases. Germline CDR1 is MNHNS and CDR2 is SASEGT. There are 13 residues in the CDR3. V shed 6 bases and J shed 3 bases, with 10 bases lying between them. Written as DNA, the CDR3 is TGTGCCAGCAGCAAGGACAGAACAGATACGCAGTATTTT. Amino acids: CASSKDRTDTQYF.

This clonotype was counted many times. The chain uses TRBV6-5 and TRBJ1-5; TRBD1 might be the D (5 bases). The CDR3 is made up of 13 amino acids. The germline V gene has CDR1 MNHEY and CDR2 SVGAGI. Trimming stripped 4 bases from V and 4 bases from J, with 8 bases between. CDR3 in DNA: TGTGCCAGCAGTTCGGGACTAAATCAGCCCCAGCATTTT. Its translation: CASSSGLNQPQHF.

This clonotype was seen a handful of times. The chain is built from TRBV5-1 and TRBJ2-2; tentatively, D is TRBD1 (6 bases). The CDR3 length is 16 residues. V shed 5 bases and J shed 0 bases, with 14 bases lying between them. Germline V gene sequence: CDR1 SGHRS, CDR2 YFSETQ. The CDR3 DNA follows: TGCGCCAGCAGACTCACCGGGACAACGAACACCGGGGAGCTGTTTTTT. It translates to CASRLTGTTNTGELFF.

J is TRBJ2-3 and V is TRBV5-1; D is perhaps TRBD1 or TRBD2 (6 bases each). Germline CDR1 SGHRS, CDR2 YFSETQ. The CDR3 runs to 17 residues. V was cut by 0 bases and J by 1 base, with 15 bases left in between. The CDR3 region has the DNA TGCGCCAGCAGCTTGGAGGGGGGCACCACCCGCACAGATACGCAGTATTTT. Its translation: CASSLEGGTTRTDTQYF.

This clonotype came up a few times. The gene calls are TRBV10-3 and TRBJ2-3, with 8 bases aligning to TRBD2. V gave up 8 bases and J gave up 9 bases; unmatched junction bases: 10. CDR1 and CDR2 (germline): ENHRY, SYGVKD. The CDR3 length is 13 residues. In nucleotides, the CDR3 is TGTGCCATCCTGGCGGGGGGTGGAGGGACGCAGTATTTT. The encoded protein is CAILAGGGGTQYF.

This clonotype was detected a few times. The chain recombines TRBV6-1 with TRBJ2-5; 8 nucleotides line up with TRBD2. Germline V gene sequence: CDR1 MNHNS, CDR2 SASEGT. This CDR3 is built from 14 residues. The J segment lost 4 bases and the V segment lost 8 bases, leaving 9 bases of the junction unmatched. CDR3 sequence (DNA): TGTGCCAGCGCGAGGACTAGCATAACAGAGACCCAGTACTTC. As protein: CASARTSITETQYF.

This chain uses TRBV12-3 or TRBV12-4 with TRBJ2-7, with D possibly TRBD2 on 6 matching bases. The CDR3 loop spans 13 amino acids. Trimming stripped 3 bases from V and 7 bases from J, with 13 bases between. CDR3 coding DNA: TGTGCCAGCAGTTTTCAGCCCGGGGGAGAGCAGTACTTC. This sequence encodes CASSFQPGGEQYF.